This T cell receptor beta chain is drawn from a study of cytotoxic CD8 clonotypes in ibrutinib-treated CLL. Points from the study as a whole: Increased clonality at ibrutinib response gave way to a return toward baseline at progression.

With sequencing, the targeted depth ranged from 1 in 200,000 to 1 in 1 million T cells. Profiled with immunoSEQ multiplex PCR; TCRdb holds only in-frame clones, not every one. The sample shows 140,000 to 150,000 clones, more than 75% of them seen only once. CDR1 and CDR2 (germline): MNHEY, SMNVEV (reference sequence). This CDR3 is built from 18 residues. V shed 6 bases and J 4 bases; nucleotides not matched to a gene: 17. A note on this clone: Its target is unknown.

This TCR came from a human donor with chronic lymphocytic leukemia. The starting material was PBMCs, obtained after 24 months of ibrutinib treatment. The chain recombines TRBV27 with TRBJ1-5; 8 bases are shared with TRBD1. The CDR3 here is CASRQTPRQGQGNQPQHF. The CDR3 nucleotides are TGTGCCAGCAGACAAACCCCACGACAGGGGCAAGGGAATCAGCCCCAGCATTTT.